This TCR beta chain originates from a study of shared clonotypes between healthy human individuals. The method was immunoSEQ multiplex PCR; TCRdb's version includes in-frame clones alone and lacks a portion of them. The repertoire holds about 2 million clones, with about 95% as singletons. CD8 cells regarded as naive lacked CD45RO, were positively chosen for CCR7, and omitted terminally differentiated effector memory CD45RA+ cells. Trimming cost V 6 bases and J 0 bases; bases outside gene matches: 5. Germline assignment: CDR1 ENHRY and CDR2 SYGVKD. The CDR3 is made up of 15 amino acids. This clonotype was obtained from a man between 18 and 29 years old in good health. The chain couples TRBV10-3 to TRBJ2-3; TRBD2 aligns across 8 bases. Input material: naive CD8+ T cells sorted from blood. CDR3 residues: CAIRVTSESTDTQYF. DNA of the CDR3: TGTGCCATCAGGGTGACTAGCGAAAGCACAGATACGCAGTATTTT.